The 30 T cell receptor beta chains reported below all come from one sample, sequenced in a study of response to subunit inactivated influenza vaccine. Using its own MiXCR run on the RT-PCR reads, TCRdb lists one record per CDR3 protein. The sample lists 650,000 or so distinct CDR3 sequences; 13% to 15% were seen once. This specimen was PBMCs from blood, taken approximately 15 days before vaccination. These receptors came from a man over 45 who received an inactivated influenza vaccine.

This clonotype showed up just a few times. The chain recombines TRBV6-5 with TRBJ1-1; D possibly corresponds to TRBD1 (6 bases). Germline V gives CDR1 MNHEY, CDR2 SVGAGI. The CDR3 has 13 residues. V was trimmed by 4 bases and J by 8 bases, leaving 14 bases between them. CDR3 loop: CASSLTGFEEAFF. The CDR3 nucleotides read TGTGCCAGCAGTTTGACAGGCTTTGAGGAAGCTTTCTTT.

This clonotype occurred a few times. A clone one base away is much larger, so this may be a read error. The chain is built from TRBV5-1 and TRBJ2-3; no definite D call. Deletions cut 0 bases from V and 4 bases from J, with 6 bases between. The CDR3 covers 13 residues. CDR1 is SGHRS, CDR2 YFSETQ, per germline. This CDR3 reads CASSLAVADTQYF. CDR3 DNA: TGCGCCAGCAGCTTGGCCGTGGCAGATACGCAGTATTTT.

The rearrangement uses TRBV13 and TRBJ2-7; TRBD1 or TRBD2 may be the D gene (6 bases each). V was cut by 0 bases and J by 6 bases, with 12 bases left in between. This CDR3 is built from 14 residues. The germline V gene has CDR1 PRHDT and CDR2 FYEKMQ (reference sequence). The CDR3 DNA reads TGTGCCAGCAGCTTAGGTCGGGGGCTAGCCGAGCAGTACTTC. Protein product: CASSLGRGLAEQYF.

This chain connects TRBV28 to TRBJ2-1, with D maybe TRBD1 (5 bases). The V gene's germline CDR1 is MDHEN and CDR2 SYDVKM. The CDR3 has 15 amino acids. Trimming removed 3 bases from V and 0 bases from J, with 9 bases in between. DNA of the CDR3: TGTGCCAGCAGTTTCCCTCAGGGCTCCTACAATGAGCAGTTCTTC. Translating it yields CASSFPQGSYNEQFF.

This clonotype was observed a handful of times. V is TRBV12-3 or TRBV12-4 and J is TRBJ2-1; 7 bases align to TRBD2. This CDR3 has 12 amino acids. V lost 3 bases to trimming and J lost 10 bases; unmatched junction nucleotides: 3. DNA for the CDR3: TGTGCCAGCAGTTTCGCGGGAGCCGAGCAGTTCTTC. Its translation: CASSFAGAEQFF.

The chain carries TRBV6-2 or TRBV6-3 and TRBJ1-2, with D uncertain. Deletions cut 7 bases from V and 5 bases from J, with 17 bases between. This CDR3 contains 14 residues. Germline CDR1 and CDR2: MNHEY and SVGEGT. The CDR3: CASKNGGGYYGYTF. CDR3 sequence (DNA): TGTGCCAGCAAAAACGGTGGCGGATATTATGGCTACACCTTC.

This clonotype was observed a handful of times. The chain has TRBV7-8 and TRBJ2-2; possible D gene TRBD1, 6 bases. The germline V gene has CDR1 SGHVS and CDR2 FQNEAQ. CDR3 size: 18 residues. Trimming removed 5 bases from V and 1 base from J, with 20 bases in between. CDR3 nucleotides: TGTGCCAGCAGCCCAGGGTTGTGGCAGGGGATGAACACCGGGGAGCTGTTTTTT. This encodes CASSPGLWQGMNTGELFF.

The chain is built from TRBV7-2 and TRBJ1-6, with TRBD1 as a possible D gene (5 bases). The germline V and J ends were trimmed by 2 bases and 5 bases, with 10 bases remaining between them. Germline CDR1 SGHTA, CDR2 FQGNSA. The CDR3 runs 15 residues. The CDR3 DNA reads as TGTGCCAGCAGCTTAAACAGGATTAATAATTCACCCCTCCACTTT. Residues: CASSLNRINNSPLHF.

The J gene is TRBJ2-3, the V gene TRBV12-3 or TRBV12-4, with 13 bases fitting TRBD2. CDR3 length: 17 amino acids. The ends lost 3 bases at V and 4 bases at J; junction bases unmatched: 7. As DNA, the CDR3 is TGTGCCAGCAGTTTTGCACTAGCGGGAGGGGGGGCAGATACGCAGTATTTT. Translating it yields CASSFALAGGGADTQYF.

The chain combines TRBV28 with TRBJ2-1; 9 bases line up with TRBD2. The CDR3 runs to 16 residues. Looked up from germline, CDR1 is MDHEN and CDR2 is SYDVKM. The J segment lost 0 bases and the V segment lost 4 bases, leaving 4 bases of the junction unmatched. The CDR3 loop reads CASSSLSGSSYNEQFF. In nucleotides, the CDR3 is TGTGCCAGCAGTTCTCTTAGCGGGAGCTCCTACAATGAGCAGTTCTTC.

V is TRBV7-9 and J is TRBJ1-2, with a tentative D call TRBD1 (6 bases). Germline V gives CDR1 SEHNR, CDR2 FQNEAQ (reference sequence). The CDR3 has 15 amino acids. Trimming took off 7 bases at V and 4 bases at J, with 19 bases between the two ends. The CDR3 DNA is TGTGCCAGCATCCAGGACAGCCCCGGCGGCTATGGCTACACCTTC. This codes for CASIQDSPGGYGYTF.

The chain uses TRBV30 and TRBJ2-1; D unclear. CDR3 length: 12 residues. Germline V gene sequence: CDR1 GTSNPN, CDR2 SVGIG (reference sequence). V gave up 3 bases and J gave up 6 bases, with 9 bases separating them. CDR3 in amino acids: CAWSSASNEQFF. The CDR3 DNA follows: TGTGCCTGGAGCTCGGCTTCCAATGAGCAGTTCTTC.

The chain links TRBV6-4 to TRBJ2-1, with no clear D. The V gene's germline CDR1 is MRHNA and CDR2 SNTAGT. With 6 bases removed from V and 0 bases from J, the gap between germline ends came to 15 bases. This CDR3 region has 16 residues. The CDR3 region is CASSTALTSSYNEQFF. The CDR3 DNA reads as TGTGCCAGCAGCACCGCTTTGACCAGCTCCTACAATGAGCAGTTCTTC.

This clonotype has a handful of counts. J is TRBJ1-5 and V is TRBV28; 9 bases line up with TRBD1. The CDR3 has 14 amino acids. Losses at the gene ends were 6 bases for V and 6 bases for J; bases not matched to a gene: 6. Germline V gene data show CDR1 as MDHEN and CDR2 as SYDVKM. CDR3 amino acids: CASRTTGGGQPQHF. In DNA form, the CDR3 reads TGTGCCAGCAGGACGACAGGGGGAGGTCAGCCCCAGCATTTT.

This clonotype was detected many times. The chain links TRBV6-1 to TRBJ2-6; D is possibly TRBD2 (5 bases). The germline V and J ends were trimmed by 6 bases and 0 bases, with 12 bases remaining between them. This CDR3 region has 16 residues. Germline assignment: CDR1 MNHNS and CDR2 SASEGT. CDR3 in amino acids: CASSLDAGSGANVLTF. In DNA, the CDR3 is TGTGCCAGCAGCTTGGACGCGGGCTCTGGGGCCAACGTCCTGACTTTC.

This clonotype showed up just a few times. The J gene is TRBJ1-2, the V gene TRBV6-2 or TRBV6-3; no definite D call. Germline CDR1 is MNHEY and CDR2 is SVGEGT. There are 13 residues in the CDR3. Trimming removed 6 bases from V and 2 bases from J, with 10 bases in between. The CDR3 DNA reads TGTGCCAGCAGAGAAACCGGAAACTATGGCTACACCTTC. Translation gives CASRETGNYGYTF.

The rearrangement joins TRBV20-1 to TRBJ2-4; D unclear. The germline gives CDR1 DFQATT, CDR2 SNEGSKA (reference sequence). This CDR3 region has 15 residues. Trimming pared 0 bases from V and 4 bases from J, leaving 13 bases between. CDR3 in DNA: TGCAGTGCTAGAGATTTTCTACCCTCTAAAAACATTCAGTACTTC. It yields the protein CSARDFLPSKNIQYF.

This clonotype was seen a handful of times. The J gene is TRBJ2-7, the V gene TRBV20-1; possibly TRBD1 for D (5 bases). Germline values: CDR1 DFQATT, CDR2 SNEGSKA (reference sequence). The CDR3 covers 14 residues. Trimming cost V 5 bases and J 4 bases, with 18 bases left between them. The CDR3 DNA is TGCAGTGCTTCAAAGGGGCCATTTCAGTACGAGCAGTACTTC. Protein sequence: CSASKGPFQYEQYF.

This clonotype turned up a few times. The chain carries TRBV11-2 and TRBJ1-6, with 7 bases that match TRBD1. The germline V gene encodes CDR1 SGHAT and CDR2 FQNNGV. V shed 2 bases, J shed 7 bases, and the junction held 2 bases outside the gene matches. The CDR3 has 14 amino acids. The CDR3 loop reads CASSLSRGNSPLHF. CDR3 bases: TGTGCCAGCAGCTTATCCAGGGGGAATTCACCCCTCCACTTT. The full variable domain, rest sourced from reference TRBV11-2 and TRBJ1-6, is EAGVAQSPRYKIIEKRQSVAFWCNPISGHATLYWYQQILGQGPKLLIQFQNNGVVDDSQLPKDRFSAERLKGVDSTLKIQPAKLEDSAVYLCASSLSRGNSPLHFGNGTRLTVT.

The chain joins TRBV5-1 to TRBJ1-4; the D gene is possibly TRBD1 (5 bases). CDR1 SGHRS and CDR2 YFSETQ come from the germline V gene. The V end was cut by 4 bases, the J end by 8 bases, with 24 bases between. There are 17 residues in the CDR3. CDR3 nucleotide sequence: TGCGCCAGCAGCCGCGGGGGGACCGGTATGGCAAACGAAAAACTGTTTTTT. It translates to CASSRGGTGMANEKLFF.

The CDR3 spells CSASQGRYNEQFF. In DNA form, the CDR3 reads TGCAGTGCCTCACAGGGAAGGTACAATGAGCAGTTCTTC. This chain joins TRBV20-1 and TRBJ2-1; possibly TRBD1 for D (6 bases). Trimming pared 6 bases from V and 4 bases from J, leaving 13 bases between. The CDR3 is 13 residues long. Germline CDR1 DFQATT, CDR2 SNEGSKA (reference sequence).

CDR3 in DNA: TGTGCCAGCAGCTCGGGACAGCCTACAGGTCGCACAGATACGCAGTATTTT. Residues: CASSSGQPTGRTDTQYF. The genes are TRBV7-3 and TRBJ2-3; TRBD1 matches at 7 bases. CDR3 length: 17 residues. Germline values: CDR1 SGHTA, CDR2 FQGTGA. The junction had 11 bases not matched to a gene; V was cut back by 4 bases and J by 1 base.

This clonotype was seen more than once but under ten times. The J gene is TRBJ2-3, the V gene TRBV6-5; maybe TRBD1 (5 bases). CDR1 is MNHEY, CDR2 SVGAGI, per germline. Trimming cost V 0 bases and J 2 bases, with 9 bases left between them. The CDR3 extends over 15 amino acids. The CDR3 coding sequence is TGTGCCAGCAGTTACTCGCAGGGCGTCACAGATACGCAGTATTTT. It codes for CASSYSQGVTDTQYF.

In this sample, this clonotype turned up a few times. This rearrangement joins TRBV20-1 to TRBJ1-1, with D perhaps TRBD1 (6 bases). Trimming shortened V by 6 bases and J by 9 bases, and 17 bases separated the two germline ends. Germline V lookup: CDR1 DFQATT, CDR2 SNEGSKA (reference sequence). The CDR3 has 12 amino acids. The DNA for the CDR3 is TGCAGTGCCCGCCGGGACATCGAAAAAGCTTTCTTT. As protein: CSARRDIEKAFF.

There are many counts of this clonotype. The chain employs TRBV16 and TRBJ1-1; no firm D call. V lost 5 bases and J 1 base, leaving 11 bases between the germline ends. CDR1 and CDR2 from the germline V gene are KGHSY and FQNENV. CDR3 length equals 14 residues. Here the CDR3 reads CASSDSSGNTEAFF. The CDR3 DNA follows: TGTGCCAGCAGCGATTCATCAGGGAACACTGAAGCTTTCTTT. The complete variable domain, with remaining parts taken from reference TRBV16 and TRBJ1-1, reads GEEVAQTPKHLVRGEGQKAKLYCAPIKGHSYVFWYQQVLKNEFKFLISFQNENVFDETGMPKERFSAKCLPNSPCSLEIQATKLEDSAVYFCASSDSSGNTEAFFGQGTRLTVV.

This clonotype was recorded a few times. The chain employs TRBV11-2 and TRBJ1-6; tentative D call: TRBD1 (5 bases). The ends were cut back, 5 bases at V and 2 bases at J, with 16 bases in the middle. Germline V CDR1 and CDR2: SGHAT, FQNNGV. The CDR3 totals 17 residues. The CDR3 bases are TGTGCCAGCAGCGGCCCGACAGAGGCGCCCTATAATTCACCCCTCCACTTT. Amino acid sequence: CASSGPTEAPYNSPLHF.

The V and J genes are TRBV29-1 and TRBJ2-3; 13 nucleotides align to TRBD2. CDR3 size: 13 residues. Germline CDR1 is SQVTM and CDR2 is ANQGSEA. J gave up 4 bases and V 8 bases, and 3 bases lay outside the gene matches. CDR3 in amino acids: CSTSGGAADTQYF. The CDR3 DNA follows: TGCAGCACTAGCGGGGGGGCCGCAGATACGCAGTATTTT.

V is TRBV6-2 or TRBV6-3 and J is TRBJ2-7; D is undetermined. V lost 8 bases, J lost 4 bases, and 15 bases lay in between. CDR1 is MNHEY, CDR2 SVGEGT, per germline. The CDR3 is 13 amino acids. CDR3 amino acids: CASSGPSDYEQYF. DNA for the CDR3: TGTGCCAGCTCCGGGCCGTCGGATTACGAGCAGTACTTC.

This clonotype was found many times. This rearrangement joins TRBV11-2 to TRBJ1-5; a possible D gene is TRBD1 (6 bases). The CDR3 has 15 amino acids. In germline, CDR1 is SGHAT, CDR2 FQNNGV. V lost 2 bases to trimming and J lost 2 bases, with 10 bases between them. The CDR3 bases are TGTGCCAGCAGCTTAACCGGACAGCGCAATCAGCCCCAGCATTTT. The encoded protein is CASSLTGQRNQPQHF. The complete variable domain, with remaining parts taken from reference TRBV11-2 and TRBJ1-5, reads EAGVAQSPRYKIIEKRQSVAFWCNPISGHATLYWYQQILGQGPKLLIQFQNNGVVDDSQLPKDRFSAERLKGVDSTLKIQPAKLEDSAVYLCASSLTGQRNQPQHFGDGTRLSIL.

This clonotype has more than one count but fewer than ten. The V gene is TRBV24-1, the J gene TRBJ1-4; D gene unclear. CDR3 length equals 15 residues. V lost 4 bases and J lost 8, with 16 bases in between. CDR1 is KGHDR, CDR2 SFDVKD, per germline. This CDR3 is CATSETTGFGEKLFF. CDR3 bases: TGTGCCACCAGTGAGACCACGGGATTCGGGGAAAAACTGTTTTTT.